Listed below are T cell receptor beta chains from one sample, sequenced in a study of control samples from healthy donors and cancer patients. The data were produced by immunoSEQ multiplex PCR, yet TCRdb's version contains in-frame clones alone and is incomplete. The table has roughly 130,000 clones, 91% seen once. Specimen: blood. These receptors originate from a man between 18 and 35 years old in good health. Each CDR3 is given with its conserved first and last residue. A D gene is named only where the DNA matches it firmly. Where a row states a size, it is once, few, many or the class of an expanded clone; other rows omit it.

>TRBJ2-7|.|.|TRBV5-1
CASSLLDSQARYF
TGCGCCAGCAGCTTGTTGGACAGTCAAGCAAGGTACTTC
>TRBJ2-2|.|.|TRBV5-1
CASSLLRGNTGELFF
TGCGCCAGCAGCTTGCTCAGGGGCAACACCGGGGAGCTGTTTTTT
>TRBJ1-4|once|.|TRBV7-2
CASRGGGSTNEKLFF
TGTGCCAGCAGAGGTGGGGGTTCCACTAATGAAAAACTGTTTTTT
>TRBJ2-1|.|TRBD2|TRBV5-1
CASSLAGTSFPEQFF
TGCGCCAGCAGCTTGGCCGGGACTAGCTTTCCGGAGCAGTTCTTC
>TRBJ1-2|.|TRBD1|TRBV7-2
CASGEGAPYGYTF
TGTGCCAGCGGGGAGGGGGCCCCTTATGGCTACACCTTC
>TRBJ2-1|.|.|TRBV5-1
CASSPPRPSYNEQFF
TGCGCCAGCAGCCCCCCTAGACCCTCCTACAATGAGCAGTTCTTC
>TRBJ2-7|.|TRBD2|TRBV10-3
CAISGTSTYEQYF
TGTGCCATCAGTGGGACTAGCACCTACGAGCAGTACTTC
>TRBJ2-5|.|TRBD2|TRBV4-1
CASSQGPAGFQETQYF
TGCGCCAGCAGCCAAGGGCCAGCGGGGTTCCAAGAGACCCAGTACTTC
>TRBJ1-6|.|.|TRBV5-4
CASSPDRSPNSPLHF
TGTGCCAGCAGCCCGGACCGCAGCCCAAATTCACCCCTCCACTTT
>TRBJ1-1|.|.|TRBV6-5
CASSSGVTEAFF
TGTGCCAGCAGCTCAGGGGTTACTGAAGCTTTCTTT
>TRBJ2-5|.|.|TRBV2
CATSQLETQYF
TGTGCCACCTCCCAATTGGAGACCCAGTACTTC
>TRBJ1-2|.|TRBD1|TRBV6-5
CASKRQGGNYGYTF
TGTGCCAGCAAGAGACAGGGAGGCAACTATGGCTACACCTTC
>TRBJ1-5|.|.|TRBV6-1
CASSERPGEYSNQPQHF
TGTGCCAGCAGTGAACGTCCGGGGGAATATAGCAATCAGCCCCAGCATTTT
>TRBJ2-6|.|.|TRBV7-9
CASSLVVVISGTNVLTF
TGTGCCAGCAGCTTAGTTGTAGTTATCTCTGGGACCAACGTCCTGACTTTC
>TRBJ2-2|.|.|TRBV2
CASTGIGTGELFF
TGTGCCAGCACGGGGATCGGAACCGGGGAGCTGTTTTTT
>TRBJ1-3|.|TRBD1|TRBV5-1
CASSPRQGLGTIYF
TGCGCCAGCAGCCCTCGACAGGGCCTTGGCACCATATATTTT
>TRBJ1-5|few|.|TRBV5-6
CASSRAPGSNQPQHF
TGTGCCAGCAGCCGGGCACCAGGGAGCAATCAGCCCCAGCATTTT
>TRBJ2-1|.|.|TRBV27
CASSLYGYNEQFF
TGTGCCAGCAGTTTATACGGATACAATGAGCAGTTCTTC
>TRBJ1-2|.|.|TRBV7-3
CASSLIAGDGYTF
TGTGCCAGCAGCTTAATTGCGGGGGATGGCTACACCTTC
>TRBJ1-5|.|TRBD1|TRBV5-4
CASSLAGDRDQPQHF
TGTGCCAGCAGCTTGGCCGGGGACAGAGATCAGCCCCAGCATTTT
>TRBJ2-3|.|.|TRBV5-1
CASSLAVGGSTDTQYF
TGCGCCAGCAGCTTGGCCGTTGGGGGGTCCACAGATACGCAGTATTTT
>TRBJ2-2|.|.|TRBV2
CASSERGLTGELFF
TGTGCCAGCAGTGAACGGGGGCTAACCGGGGAGCTGTTTTTT
>TRBJ2-7|.|.|TRBV12-3/TRBV12-4
CASSLGGGYEQYF
TGTGCCAGCAGTTTAGGGGGCGGCTACGAGCAGTACTTC
>TRBJ2-2|.|TRBD2|TRBV7-3
CASSLGLVGATGELFF
TGTGCCAGCAGCTTGGGACTAGTCGGTGCCACCGGGGAGCTGTTTTTT
>TRBJ1-1|.|TRBD1|TRBV6-5
CASRPGQGRNTEAFF
TGTGCCAGCAGACCCGGACAGGGGCGGAACACTGAAGCTTTCTTT
>TRBJ2-3|.|.|TRBV3-1/TRBV3-2
CASSQDDTDTQYF
TGTGCCAGCAGCCAAGATGACACAGATACGCAGTATTTT
>TRBJ2-1|few|TRBD2|TRBV6-1
CASSESSGGPNEQFF
TGTGCCAGCAGTGAATCTAGCGGGGGGCCCAATGAGCAGTTCTTC
>TRBJ1-6|.|.|TRBV6-5
CASTPRQSPLHF
TGTGCCAGCACCCCCCGCCAGTCACCCCTCCACTTT
>TRBJ2-1|.|TRBD1|TRBV5-1
CASSLGTGSYNEQFF
TGCGCCAGCAGCTTGGGGACAGGTTCCTACAATGAGCAGTTCTTC
>TRBJ2-7|.|.|TRBV15
CATSRDLEVSYEQYF
TGTGCCACCAGCAGAGATCTAGAGGTTTCCTACGAGCAGTACTTC
>TRBJ2-7|.|.|TRBV7-2
CASSLGIITGLGVYEQYF
TGTGCCAGCAGCTTGGGAATAATTACAGGGCTTGGGGTCTACGAGCAGTACTTC
>TRBJ2-5|.|TRBD2|TRBV4-1
CASSQVITSGQETQYF
TGCGCCAGCAGCCAAGTGATAACTAGCGGGCAAGAGACCCAGTACTTC
>TRBJ2-5|once|.|TRBV27
CAPALGRQETQYF
TGTGCACCGGCGCTCGGCCGCCAAGAGACCCAGTACTTC
>TRBJ2-3|.|.|TRBV9
CASSFDRYTDTQYF
TGTGCCAGCAGCTTCGACAGATACACAGATACGCAGTATTTT
>TRBJ1-2|.|.|TRBV7-2
CASSLGVLGGYTF
TGTGCCAGCAGCTTAGGCGTACTGGGGGGCTACACCTTC
>TRBJ1-1|.|.|TRBV5-1
CASSNRLTDTEAFF
TGCGCCAGCAGCAACAGGTTGACGGACACTGAAGCTTTCTTT
>TRBJ1-2|.|.|TRBV6-5
CASTPDGNYGYTF
TGTGCCAGCACCCCGGACGGCAACTATGGCTACACCTTC